The 15 T cell receptor beta chains below come from one sample, sequenced in a study of spatial heterogeneity in lung cancer. The time point denotes: blood at routine non-recurrence follow-up after resection. One entry per CDR3 protein, called by TCRdb with MiXCR from the 5' RACE reads. Altogether nearly 95,000 distinct CDR3 sequences are present, roughly a fifth being singletons, with the ten largest covering 21%. The material was PBMCs, obtained at follow-up. The receptor source for this set is a male donor with early-stage non-small cell lung cancer.

The chain recombines TRBV3-1 with TRBJ2-7; 8 bases agree with TRBD1. This CDR3 has 14 amino acids. J was trimmed by 3 bases and V by 3 bases; bases with no gene match: 4. Germline CDR1 and CDR2: LGHDT and YNNKEL (reference sequence). The CDR3: CASSQNTGGYEQYF. The DNA for the CDR3 is TGTGCCAGCAGCCAGAACACAGGGGGCTACGAGCAGTACTTC.

This clonotype was observed a few times. The V and J genes are TRBV18 and TRBJ1-2; D ambiguous. This CDR3 is 13 amino acids long. CDR1 and CDR2 from the germline V gene are KGHSH and LQKENI. Trimming took 2 bases from V and 7 from J, leaving 11 bases between them. The CDR3 spells CASSPARDRGYTF. The CDR3 bases are TGTGCCAGCTCACCAGCACGAGACCGTGGCTACACCTTC.

This clonotype has more than one count but fewer than ten. The chain joins TRBV19 to TRBJ2-5, with TRBD1 identical over 8 bases. CDR1 and CDR2 (germline): LNHDA, SQIVND (reference sequence). This CDR3 has 15 residues. With 3 bases clipped from V and 4 bases from J, the junction kept 7 bases outside the gene matches. The CDR3 DNA reads TGTGCCAGTAGTATGGGACAGGATGAAGGAGAGACCCAGTACTTC. Amino acids: CASSMGQDEGETQYF. The full variable domain, in which reference TRBV19 and TRBJ2-5 provide the parts outside the CDR3, is DGGITQSPKYLFRKEGQNVTLSCEQNLNHDAMYWYRQDPGQGLRLIYYSQIVNDFQKGDIAEGYSVSREKKESFPLTVTSAQKNPTAFYLCASSMGQDEGETQYFGPGTRLLVL.

The V call is TRBV10-3, the J call TRBJ1-1; 10 bases are shared with TRBD1. Germline V gene sequence: CDR1 ENHRY, CDR2 SYGVKD. This CDR3 contains 14 residues. J gave up 3 bases and V 6 bases, and 4 bases lay outside the gene matches. The CDR3 nucleotides read TGTGCCATCAGGCCCGGGACAGGGGACACTGAAGCTTTCTTT. Its translation is CAIRPGTGDTEAFF.

This chain uses TRBV7-9 with TRBJ1-5, with 10 bases aligning to TRBD1. Per the germline V gene, CDR1 is SEHNR and CDR2 is FQNEAQ (reference sequence). The CDR3 loop spans 17 amino acids. V was pared by 5 bases and J by 2 bases, with 9 bases of the junction left unmatched. The CDR3 sequence: CASSIGTGARGNQPQHF. In DNA, the CDR3 is TGTGCCAGCAGCATTGGGACAGGGGCGCGGGGCAATCAGCCCCAGCATTTT.

This clonotype was found a few times. The chain joins TRBV5-1 to TRBJ2-3; D perhaps matches TRBD2 (7 bases). Germline V gives CDR1 SGHRS, CDR2 YFSETQ. This CDR3 is 15 amino acids long. V was pared by 4 bases and J by 0 bases, with 12 bases between. The CDR3 DNA follows: TGCGCCAGCAGCCCTGGGGGGGCTAGCACAGATACGCAGTATTTT. Translating it yields CASSPGGASTDTQYF.

This clonotype has only a few counts. This sequence joins TRBV7-2 and TRBJ1-2; D might be TRBD1 (5 bases). The V gene lost 5 bases and the J gene lost 1 base, with 14 bases spanning the gap. Looked up from germline, CDR1 is SGHTA and CDR2 is FQGNSA. This CDR3 is built from 15 residues. Written as DNA, the CDR3 is TGTGCCAGCAGCCCCCCCGGGGGACTTAACTATGGCTACACCTTC. Residues: CASSPPGGLNYGYTF.

Only a few counts were recorded for this clonotype. This chain connects TRBV5-1 to TRBJ1-1; TRBD1 matches 10 bases. Unmatched junction bases numbered 4, after V lost 0 bases and J lost 5 bases. There are 15 residues in the CDR3. CDR1 SGHRS and CDR2 YFSETQ come from the germline V gene. The CDR3 coding sequence is TGCGCCAGCAGCTTGGTGGGACAGGGGATAACTGAAGCTTTCTTT. Residues: CASSLVGQGITEAFF.

This clonotype was counted a few times. The V and J genes are TRBV2 and TRBJ1-4; possibly TRBD1 for D (5 bases). The germline CDR1 and CDR2 sequences are SNHLY and FYNNEI. This CDR3 region has 15 residues. V lost 7 bases and J lost 7, with 19 bases in between. This CDR3 reads CASNPGLTGGEKLFF. The CDR3 DNA follows: TGTGCCAGCAATCCGGGCCTCACGGGGGGTGAAAAACTGTTTTTT.

This clonotype was detected only a few times. The chain couples TRBV9 to TRBJ2-5; 7 bases agree with TRBD2. The CDR3 runs 17 residues. Trimming removed 4 bases from V and 1 base from J; junction bases left unmatched: 13. CDR1 and CDR2 from the germline V gene are SGDLS and YYNGEE. This CDR3 reads CASSPPYGAGSQETQYF. DNA of the CDR3: TGTGCCAGCAGCCCTCCCTATGGAGCGGGGAGCCAAGAGACCCAGTACTTC.

The table lists this clonotype with many counts. The gene calls are TRBV19 and TRBJ1-6; D call uncertain. Trimming cost V 1 base and J 5 bases, with 6 bases left between them. CDR1 and CDR2 (germline): LNHDA, SQIVND (reference sequence). This CDR3 is 14 amino acids long. The CDR3 loop is CASSIGQNNSPLHF. DNA of the CDR3: TGTGCCAGTAGTATAGGGCAGAATAATTCACCCCTCCACTTT.

In its sample, this clonotype was seen a few times. The V gene is TRBV9, the J gene TRBJ1-2; 8 bases agree with TRBD1. The length of the CDR3 is 16 residues. The V gene end was trimmed by 3 bases and the J gene end by 2 bases; junction bases not matched to a gene: 9. Germline V gene data show CDR1 as SGDLS and CDR2 as YYNGEE. In DNA, the CDR3 is TGTGCCAGCAGCGCGGGACAGGACACGGTAAACTATGGCTACACCTTC. Translating gives CASSAGQDTVNYGYTF.

V and J are TRBV18 and TRBJ2-1; the D is unclear. The germline V gene has CDR1 KGHSH and CDR2 LQKENI. V lost 3 bases and J 4 bases, leaving 10 bases between the germline ends. This CDR3 region has 14 residues. This CDR3 is CASSPFPLYNEQFF. CDR3 in DNA: TGTGCCAGCTCACCCTTCCCACTGTACAATGAGCAGTTCTTC.

This clonotype was detected a few times. V is TRBV27 and J is TRBJ2-7, with a weak D call TRBD1 (6 bases). The CDR3 extends over 13 amino acids. The germline CDR1 and CDR2 sequences are MNHEY and SMNVEV (reference sequence). V lost 5 bases, J lost 4 bases, and 12 bases lay in between. CDR3 in amino acids: CASSGGRGYEQYF. CDR3 bases: TGTGCCAGCAGTGGCGGCAGGGGTTACGAGCAGTACTTC.

This clonotype was recorded many times. The V gene is TRBV5-1, the J gene TRBJ2-1, with D perhaps TRBD2 (5 bases). Germline CDR1 SGHRS, CDR2 YFSETQ. The CDR3 consists of 15 residues. V lost 4 bases and J 2 bases, leaving 13 bases between the germline ends. In DNA form, the CDR3 reads TGCGCCAGCAGCATTAGCGCTTTCCCCTACAATGAGCAGTTCTTC. Encoded protein: CASSISAFPYNEQFF.